This TCR beta chain was documented in a study of blood T cell repertoires in COVID-19. Study at large: The United States, Italy and Spain were the sources of the acute and convalescent COVID-19 samples. PBMCs, B-cell-depleted T cells, or T cells provided the cDNA or gDNA that made up the material.

Original handling: Estimation of nucleated cell counts was performed using reference gene primer amplification. TCRdb's copy holds only in-frame clones and misses some; the assay was immunoSEQ multiplex PCR. V, J and clone size derive from that table, while D and trimming were established from the DNA sequence. The table includes over 300,000 clones, roughly nine tenths detected once. Germline trimming cut 3 bases from V and 7 bases from J; bases unmatched to any gene: 4. Looked up from germline, CDR1 is LNHDA and CDR2 is SQIVND (reference sequence). This CDR3 is 14 amino acids long. This clonotype was obtained from a young man who had recovered from COVID-19. The chain joins TRBV19 to TRBJ1-5, with 9 bases identical to TRBD1. The material sequenced was peripheral blood. The DNA of the CDR3 is TGTGCCAGTAGTATGCGACAGGGGGAGCAGCCCCAGCATTTT. Translation: CASSMRQGEQPQHF.